The entry below describes one TCR beta chain. This sample is drawn from a study of blood T cell repertoires in COVID-19. Study at large: Researchers got acute and convalescent COVID-19 samples from the United States, Italy and Spain. The analysed material was cDNA or gDNA that came from T cells, B-cell-depleted T cells, or PBMCs.

In the original analysis: Amplification of reference gene primers was used by the study to estimate nucleated cell counts. Produced via immunoSEQ multiplex PCR; TCRdb's table is partial and in-frame only. That table supplies the V and J calls and clone size; D and trimming were determined from the DNA. The data show some 670,000 clones, with around 89% seen just once and 0.2% to 0.3% held by the top ten. Sequenced: peripheral blood. The sequence came from a woman aged 18 to 35 with acute or convalescent COVID-19.

CDR3 residues: CASSPRTGTGNTEAFF. CDR3 nucleotide sequence: TGCGCCAGCAGCCCCAGGACAGGGACGGGGAACACTGAAGCTTTCTTT. The genes are TRBV5-1 and TRBJ1-1; 8 bases match TRBD1. This CDR3 comprises 16 residues. J was trimmed by 1 base and V by 4 bases; bases with no gene match: 9. Looked up from germline, CDR1 is SGHRS and CDR2 is YFSETQ.